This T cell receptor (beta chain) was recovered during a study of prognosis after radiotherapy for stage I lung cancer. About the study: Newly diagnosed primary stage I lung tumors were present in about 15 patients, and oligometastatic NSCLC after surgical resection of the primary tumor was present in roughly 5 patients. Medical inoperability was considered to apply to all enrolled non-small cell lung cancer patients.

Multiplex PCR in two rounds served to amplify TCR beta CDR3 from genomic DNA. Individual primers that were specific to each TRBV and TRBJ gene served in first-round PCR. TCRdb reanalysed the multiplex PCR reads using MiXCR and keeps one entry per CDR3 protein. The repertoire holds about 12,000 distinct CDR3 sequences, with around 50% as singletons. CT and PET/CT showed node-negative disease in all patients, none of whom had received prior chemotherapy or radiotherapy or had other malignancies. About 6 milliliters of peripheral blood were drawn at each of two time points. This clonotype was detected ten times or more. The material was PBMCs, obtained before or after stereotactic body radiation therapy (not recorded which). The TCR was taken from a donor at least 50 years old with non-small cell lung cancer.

The CDR3 reads CASSGYRGRETEAFF. The CDR3 bases are TGTGCCAGCAGTGGATACAGGGGGCGGGAGACTGAAGCTTTCTTT. The chain has TRBV2 and TRBJ1-1; 9 bases line up with TRBD1. The CDR3 has 15 amino acids. Germline CDR1 reads SNHLY; CDR2 reads FYNNEI. The trim removed 4 bases at V and 5 bases at J, leaving 8 bases unmatched. The whole variable domain, filled in from reference TRBV2 and TRBJ1-1, reads EPEVTQTPSHQVTQMGQEVILRCVPISNHLYFYWYRQILGQKVEFLVSFYNNEISEKSEIFDDQFSVERPDGSNFTLKIRSTKLEDSAMYFCASSGYRGRETEAFFGQGTRLTVV.